This T cell receptor beta chain stems from a study of CD8 T cells in Susac syndrome. Definite or probable Susac syndrome was diagnosed using recently defined diagnostic criteria. It was with random hexamers that roughly 0.45 to 1 ug RNA was reverse transcribed. TCRdb re-called the immunoSEQ multiplex PCR reads through MiXCR, storing one row per CDR3 protein. Found here are about 130,000 distinct CDR3 sequences, about 94% of them singletons; the top ten hold around 0.2%. V was trimmed by 4 bases and J by 0 bases, leaving 19 bases between them. The CDR3 loop spans 19 amino acids. Germline assignment: CDR1 SGHTA and CDR2 FQGTGA.

The clonotype was recovered from a human donor with Susac syndrome. The genes are TRBV7-3 and TRBJ2-6; D is undetermined. The specimen sequenced was CD8+ T cells from PBMCs. This CDR3 reads CASSCLSVRFSSGANVLTF. In DNA form, the CDR3 reads TGTGCCAGCAGCTGCTTATCGGTCAGGTTCAGCTCTGGGGCCAACGTCCTGACTTTC.